The text below deals with one T cell receptor beta chain. CDR3 size: 16 residues. The trim removed 5 bases at V and 5 bases at J, leaving 11 bases unmatched. CDR1 SGHRS and CDR2 YFSETQ come from the germline V gene. These data are taken from a study of CD8 T cells in Susac syndrome. An amount of RNA that ranged from roughly 0.45 to 1 ug was reverse transcribed with random hexamers. TCRdb re-derived calls from the immunoSEQ multiplex PCR reads in MiXCR, one entry per CDR3 protein. This sample yields about 400,000 distinct CDR3 sequences, of which more than 80% are seen a single time; 0.12% belongs to the top ten.

The chain carries TRBV5-1 and TRBJ1-4; 8 bases are shared with TRBD1. The sequencing input was CD8+ T cells from PBMCs. This receptor was identified in a human donor with multiple sclerosis. The CDR3 protein is CASSINTRTGNEKLFF. The CDR3 DNA is TGCGCCAGCAGTATCAACACCCGGACAGGGAATGAAAAACTGTTTTTT. Combining the CDR3 with reference TRBV5-1 and TRBJ1-4 gives the whole variable domain KAGVTQTPRYLIKTRGQQVTLSCSPISGHRSVSWYQQTPGQGLQFLFEYFSETQRNKGNFPGRFSGRQFSNSRSEMNVSTLELGDSALYLCASSINTRTGNEKLFFGSGTQLSVL.